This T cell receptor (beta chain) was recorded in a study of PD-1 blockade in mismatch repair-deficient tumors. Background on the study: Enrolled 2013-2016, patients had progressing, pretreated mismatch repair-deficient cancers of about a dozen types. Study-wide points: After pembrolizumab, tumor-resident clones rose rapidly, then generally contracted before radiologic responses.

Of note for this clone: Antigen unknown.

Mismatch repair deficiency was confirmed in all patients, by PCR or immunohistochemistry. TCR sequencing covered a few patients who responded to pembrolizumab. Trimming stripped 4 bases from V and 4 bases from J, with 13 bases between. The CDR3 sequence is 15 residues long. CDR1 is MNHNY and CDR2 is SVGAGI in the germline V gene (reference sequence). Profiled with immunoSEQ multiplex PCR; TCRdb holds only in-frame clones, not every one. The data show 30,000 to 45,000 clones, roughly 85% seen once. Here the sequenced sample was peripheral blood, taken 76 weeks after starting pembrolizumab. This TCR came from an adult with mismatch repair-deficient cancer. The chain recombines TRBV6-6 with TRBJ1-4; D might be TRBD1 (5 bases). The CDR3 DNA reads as TGTGCCAGCAGTTTCTCCAGACAGATTAATGAAAAACTGTTTTTT. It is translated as CASSFSRQINEKLFF.